This TCR beta chain was documented in a study of long-term antiretroviral therapy in people with HIV. They ran version v3.0 of the immunoSEQ assay at survey level. Researchers set sequencing to target roughly 35,000-55,000 T-cell genomes per sample. Clones were read by immunoSEQ multiplex PCR, and TCRdb kept only the in-frame ones, dropping some. This table has 20,000 to 25,000 clones, nearly 95% appearing once. The CDR3 extends over 16 amino acids. Germline V CDR1 and CDR2: MNHNS, SASEGT. Regarding this clone: One end of the junction fails to match germline, which may point to a read error.

Here the sequenced sample was unsorted PBMCs, taken 4.4 years after starting antiretroviral therapy. This clonotype was obtained from a woman aged 45-65 years with HIV. The V and J genes are TRBV6-1 and TRBJ2-2; TRBD1 matches 9 bases. In DNA form, the CDR3 reads TGTGCCAGCAGCGAAGACAGGGGGTTGGGCACCGGGGAGCTGTTTTTT. Its protein product is CASSEDRGLGTGELFF.